Below, 8 T cell receptor beta chains from the same sample are listed, as sequenced in a study of OX40 agonist ivuxolimab in advanced cancers. TCRdb's table, derived via immunoSEQ multiplex PCR, lists solely in-frame clones and lacks some. The sample contains about 28,000 clones, about four fifths of which appear only once. Sample: CD4+ or CD8+ T cells sorted from blood, taken in a trial of the OX40 agonist ivuxolimab. Receptors originate from an adult with an advanced solid tumor such as melanoma, head and neck, liver or kidney cancer.

This clone was observed a few times. This sequence joins TRBV12-5 and TRBJ1-2, with D tentatively TRBD1 (5 bases). The CDR3 sequence is 13 residues long. The V end lost 4 bases, the J end lost 7 bases, and 13 bases lay between the germline ends. Germline-derived CDR1 and CDR2 are LGHNT and FRNRAP. This chain's CDR3 is CASGSTAPSGYTF. In DNA form, the CDR3 reads TGTGCTAGTGGTTCGACAGCCCCCAGTGGCTACACCTTC.

The chain couples TRBV11-2 to TRBJ2-4; 8 bases agree with TRBD1. Germline V CDR1 and CDR2: SGHAT, FQNNGV. The CDR3 is made up of 17 amino acids. Trimming cost V 1 base and J 2 bases; bases outside gene matches: 7. CDR3 DNA sequence: TGTGCCAGCAGCTTAGGGACAGGGCAGAACCCCAAAAACATTCAGTACTTC. Protein sequence: CASSLGTGQNPKNIQYF.

The chain recombines TRBV6-1 with TRBJ2-7; no clear D gene. This CDR3 spans 12 amino acids. Trimming shortened V by 2 bases and J by 5 bases, and 7 bases separated the two germline ends. Germline assignment: CDR1 MNHNS and CDR2 SASEGT. As DNA, the CDR3 is TGTGCCAGCAGTGAACACAGCAACGAGCAGTACTTC. Residues: CASSEHSNEQYF.

The V call is TRBV7-8, the J call TRBJ2-2, with 10 bases fitting TRBD2. V was clipped by 5 bases and J by 2 bases; unmatched bases: 5. The CDR3 runs 16 residues. CDR1 SGHVS and CDR2 FQNEAQ come from the germline V gene. The CDR3 DNA reads TGTGCCAGCAGCCGCCCTAGCGGGGGTAACACCGGGGAGCTGTTTTTT. It yields the protein CASSRPSGGNTGELFF.

This chain connects TRBV2 to TRBJ2-7; a weak D match, TRBD1 (5 bases). Between the trimmed V and J ends, which lost 7 bases and 6 bases, there was a span of 19 bases. The CDR3 runs 14 residues. Per the germline V gene, CDR1 is SNHLY and CDR2 is FYNNEI. Here the CDR3 reads CASNRGRTTPEQYF. The CDR3 nucleotides read TGTGCCAGCAATAGGGGTCGGACCACCCCCGAGCAGTACTTC.

Turning to this clone: A far larger clone is just one base off, so this is likely a read error. The sample holds other DNA sequences that translate to the same CDR3. The V and J genes are TRBV4-1 and TRBJ1-2, with D possibly matching TRBD1 (6 bases). The CDR3 extends over 15 amino acids. Germline V lookup: CDR1 MGHRA, CDR2 YSYEKL. With 2 bases removed from V and 6 bases from J, the gap between germline ends came to 16 bases. The CDR3 region has the DNA TGCGCCAGCAGCCAACTTAGGGGGGTCGAGGATGGCTACACCTTC. Its protein product is CASSQLRGVEDGYTF.

This clone was counted once. The rearrangement links TRBV15 to TRBJ2-1, with 9 bases aligning to TRBD1. The germline CDR1 and CDR2 sequences are LNHNV and YYDKDF (reference sequence). The CDR3 is 15 amino acids. J was trimmed by 1 base and V by 5 bases; bases with no gene match: 3. The CDR3 loop reads CATSRGTGSYNEQFF. CDR3 bases: TGTGCCACCAGCCGCGGGACAGGGTCCTACAATGAGCAGTTCTTC.

This chain uses TRBV28 with TRBJ2-5; TRBD2 agrees at 11 bases. After removal of 2 bases from V and 2 bases from J, the junction contained 7 bases not matched to a gene. The germline CDR1 and CDR2 sequences are MDHEN and SYDVKM. This CDR3 comprises 17 residues. The CDR3 spells CASSLRLAGWLQETQYF. The CDR3, as DNA: TGTGCCAGCAGTTTAAGACTAGCGGGATGGCTTCAAGAGACCCAGTACTTC.